This is a list of T cell receptor beta chains from one sample in a study of blood T cell repertoires in COVID-19. Libraries were prepared by immunoSEQ multiplex PCR; TCRdb keeps only in-frame clonotypes and omits some of them. The table records 350,000 to 500,000 clones, approximately 90% of them present only once. Input material: PBMCs or T cells enriched from blood (not recorded which). These receptors were collected from a woman aged 18 to 35 who had been exposed to COVID-19. Both conserved end residues are part of each CDR3. D genes are given only for firm matches. Some rows mark clone size as missing; the rest say once, few, many or name a class of expanded clone.

j_call,v_call,clone_size,d_call,cdr3_nt,cdr3_aa
TRBJ1-2,TRBV9,NA,NA,TGTGCCAGCAGCGGAGTCCCCCAAGAAGGACACCCAGCCCCTTTATACGGCTACACCTTC,CASSGVPQEGHPAPLYGYTF
TRBJ2-5,TRBV6-5,NA,NA,TGTGCCAGCAGTTCCTCCCATGGGAGGCAAGAGACCCAGTACTTC,CASSSSHGRQETQYF
TRBJ2-2,TRBV19,few,NA,TGTGCCAGTAGTACACAGGGATTCGACACCGGGGAGCTGTTTTTT,CASSTQGFDTGELFF
TRBJ1-2,TRBV5-1,NA,NA,TGCGCCAGCAGCTTCGAACAAAACTATGGCTACACCTTC,CASSFEQNYGYTF
TRBJ2-4,TRBV3-1/TRBV3-2,NA,NA,TGTGCCAGCAGCCAAGAAAACGGACTACTAGCCAAAAACATTCAGTACTTC,CASSQENGLLAKNIQYF
TRBJ2-3,TRBV5-1,once,TRBD2,TGCGCCAGCAGCTTGGCCTCGACTAGCGGGGGTACAGATACGCAGTATTTT,CASSLASTSGGTDTQYF
TRBJ2-7,TRBV28,NA,NA,TGTGCCAGCAGTCCCTCCCCTTACGAGCAGTACTTC,CASSPSPYEQYF
TRBJ2-1,TRBV27,NA,TRBD2,TGTGCCAGCAGATGGGGGACTAGCGGGAGAAATGAGCAGTTCTTC,CASRWGTSGRNEQFF
TRBJ2-1,TRBV15,NA,TRBD2,TGTGCCACCAGCAGAGGGCGGGGACTAGCGGGAGTTGCCTACAATGAGCAGTTCTTC,CATSRGRGLAGVAYNEQFF
TRBJ2-7,TRBV3-1/TRBV3-2,NA,NA,TGTGCCAGCAGCCAAGAACAGGGCCTCTACGAGCAGTACTTC,CASSQEQGLYEQYF
TRBJ2-7,TRBV27,NA,TRBD2,TGTGCCAGCAGTTATATAGCGGGGGCTAGGCAGTACTTC,CASSYIAGARQYF
TRBJ1-2,TRBV25-1,NA,TRBD1,TGTGCCAGCAGCCCCCAGACAGGGAACTATGGCTACACCTTC,CASSPQTGNYGYTF
TRBJ2-2,TRBV6-7,NA,TRBD1,TGTGCCAGCAGTTACTCGAACAGGGGTCGCCCCGGGGAGCTGTTTTTT,CASSYSNRGRPGELFF
TRBJ2-3,TRBV12-3/TRBV12-4,NA,NA,TGTGCCAGCAGTTTCTCAGAAACAGATACGCAGTATTTT,CASSFSETDTQYF
TRBJ1-3,TRBV6-5,NA,NA,TGTGCCAGCGAACGCAGGGCGGTAGGAAACACCATATATTTT,CASERRAVGNTIYF
TRBJ1-1,TRBV29-1,NA,NA,TGCAGCGTTGGGGAGACAGGGAACACTGAAGCTTTCTTT,CSVGETGNTEAFF
TRBJ1-5,TRBV2,NA,NA,TGTGCCAGCAGTGAAGCCTATGGGAGGGGACAGCATTTT,CASSEAYGRGQHF
TRBJ2-2,TRBV4-3,NA,NA,TGCGCCAGCAGCCAAGATGCTAGTCCCGACACCGGGGAGCTGTTTTTT,CASSQDASPDTGELFF
TRBJ1-1,TRBV7-6,once,NA,TGTGCCAGCAGCTTAGTGGGCCAAAACACTGAAGCTTTCTTT,CASSLVGQNTEAFF
TRBJ1-4,TRBV4-2,few,NA,TGTGCCAGCAGCACCGGTGAGGGCGCTAATGAAAAACTGTTTTTT,CASSTGEGANEKLFF
TRBJ2-7,TRBV6-5,NA,NA,TGTGCCAGCAGACGAGACGGAGAACCCATCTACGAGCAGTACTTC,CASRRDGEPIYEQYF
TRBJ2-5,TRBV15,NA,TRBD1,TGTGCCACCAGCACACGGGACAGGGGGATCCCGGAGGAGACCCAGTACTTC,CATSTRDRGIPEETQYF
TRBJ1-5,TRBV15,NA,TRBD1,TGTGCCACCAGCCGGGACAGGGGAAAGGGTCAGCCCCAGCATTTT,CATSRDRGKGQPQHF